This T cell receptor (beta chain) was observed in a study of OX40 agonist ivuxolimab in advanced cancers. For context, the study as a whole: Ivuxolimab, which targeted the costimulatory receptor OX40 (CD134), was an agonistic, fully human IgG2 monoclonal antibody. Intravenous ivuxolimab was administered to patients every 2 weeks at six dose levels: 0.01, 0.1, 0.3, 1.5, 3 and 10 mg/kg. Of the roughly 52 patients in dose escalation, about 19 had hepatocellular carcinoma, about 15 had melanoma, 9 had renal cell carcinoma and 9 had head and neck cancer. A male proportion of 82.7% and a mean age of roughly 55 years, ranging from about 23 to 90, were recorded for the dose-escalation cohort. Prior anti-PD-1, anti-PD-L1 or anti-CTLA-4 therapy was permitted, and checkpoint inhibitors had been received by under 50% of dose-escalation patients. Partial responses occurred in three dose-escalation patients, of whom one had hepatocellular carcinoma and two had cutaneous melanoma. Peripheral TCRbeta sequencing aimed to test whether ivuxolimab altered TCR sequence diversity and caused clonal T-cell expansion. The paper describes the monotherapy dose-escalation part (N of about 57 patients) of the phase I trial of ivuxolimab.

About this clone: What antigen it recognizes has not been identified. No base-level quality is on record; no much larger clone is a single base apart.

For sequencing of the TCRbeta CDR3 region, genomic DNA was extracted from the sorted cells. The immunoSEQ Assay was used to sequence the TCRbeta CDR3 regions. Here the immuneACCESS table is served through TCRdb, limited to in-frame sequences with V and J called. Missing clones are a known gap in these copies; in checked studies unresolved V genes cover under half, and the rest lacks a known reason. This sample gives more than 55,000 clones in total; roughly nine tenths of them show up just once. Of the sample, about an eighth is held by the ten largest clones. V is shortened by 4 bases, J by 9 bases, and the region joining them spans 19 bases. The germline V gene sets CDR1 to MDHEN and CDR2 to SYDVKM. The CDR3 contains 15 residues, cysteine and phenylalanine counted. Kept here is only the CDR3 DNA, which spans 45 bases and is read in frame from base 1. Study-level results and caveats: After ivuxolimab, more expanded clones were found on average in CD8+ T cells than in CD4+ T cells. Low levels of normalized T-cell clonal expansion were also seen in some patients who did not respond. Which antigens the clonally expanded peripheral T cells were specific for was not determined. In the 0.1-3.0 mg/kg groups, partial responders were among the patients with the lowest normalized peripheral clonal expansion, particularly in CD8+ T cells. At doses from 0.1 to 3.0 mg/kg, clonal expansion was seen in both CD4+ and CD8+ blood T cells between baseline and week 6.

Patients with autoimmune disease history or receiving systemic immunosuppression were excluded from the trial. Peripheral blood for TCR sequencing was collected from all dose cohorts at baseline, on cycle 4 day 1, and on cycle 7 day 1. Samples came from an open-label, multicenter, first-in-human phase I dose-escalation trial of ivuxolimab. Adults with locally advanced or metastatic melanoma, renal cell, hepatocellular, or head and neck squamous cell carcinoma were enrolled in the trial. Before TCR sequencing, CD4+ and CD8+ T cells were separately sorted from peripheral blood. This specimen was CD4+ or CD8+ T cells sorted from blood, taken in a trial of the OX40 agonist ivuxolimab. The chain is assembled from TRBV28 and TRBJ1-5, and TRBD1 may be the D gene, going by 5 matching bases. The receptor's source is an adult with an advanced solid tumor such as melanoma, head and neck, liver or kidney cancer. In nucleotides, the sequence is TGTGCCAGCAGTTCGTCCGACAGCGCTGGGGGGCCCCAGCATTTT. This sequence encodes CASSSSDSAGGPQHF.